This T cell receptor (beta chain) appears in the sequencing data of a study of blood T cell repertoires in COVID-19. For the study at large: Donors in the United States, Italy and Spain gave samples during acute or convalescent COVID-19.

V was shortened by 0 bases and J by 1 base, with 8 bases between the two germline ends. CDR1 and CDR2 from the germline V gene are SGDLS and YYNGEE. This CDR3 region has 14 residues. Produced via immunoSEQ multiplex PCR; TCRdb's table is partial and in-frame only. Here the sample spans 30,000 to 45,000 clones, 75% to 95% being singletons. The TCR originated in a human donor in a cohort sampled during active COVID-19. Sample: peripheral blood. The chain recombines TRBV9 with TRBJ2-7; weak D call: TRBD1 (5 bases). The CDR3, as DNA: TGTGCCAGCAGCGTAGAAGGGGCGTCCTACGAGCAGTACTTC. Translating it yields CASSVEGASYEQYF.